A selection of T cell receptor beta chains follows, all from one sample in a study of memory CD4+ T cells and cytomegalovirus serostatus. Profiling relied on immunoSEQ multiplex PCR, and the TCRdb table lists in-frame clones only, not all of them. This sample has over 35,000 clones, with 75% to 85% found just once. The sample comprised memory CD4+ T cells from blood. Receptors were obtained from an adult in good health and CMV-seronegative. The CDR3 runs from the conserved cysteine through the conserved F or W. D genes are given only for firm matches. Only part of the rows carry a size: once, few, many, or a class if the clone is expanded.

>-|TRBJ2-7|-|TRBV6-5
CASSLRQVPTYEQYF
TGTGCCAGCAGTTTAAGACAGGTGCCGACCTACGAGCAGTACTTC
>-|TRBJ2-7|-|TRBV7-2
CASSDLGSSYEQYF
TGTGCCAGCAGCGATCTAGGGAGCTCCTACGAGCAGTACTTC
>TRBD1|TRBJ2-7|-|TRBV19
CASSMGPPGQGPYEQYF
TGTGCCAGTAGTATGGGCCCCCCGGGACAGGGACCCTACGAGCAGTACTTC
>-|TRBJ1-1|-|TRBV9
CASSVRPGAGTEAFF
TGTGCCAGCAGCGTCAGACCGGGGGCCGGTACTGAAGCTTTCTTT
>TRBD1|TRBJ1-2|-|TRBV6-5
CASREDREHDGYTF
TGTGCCAGCAGAGAGGACAGGGAACACGATGGCTACACCTTC
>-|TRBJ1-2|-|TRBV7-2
CASSGPGGGIANYGYTF
TGTGCCAGCAGCGGACCGGGGGGCGGAATCGCTAACTATGGCTACACCTTC
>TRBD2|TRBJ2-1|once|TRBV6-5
CASSPSGGAVYEQFF
TGTGCCAGCAGCCCAAGCGGGGGGGCCGTTTATGAGCAGTTCTTC
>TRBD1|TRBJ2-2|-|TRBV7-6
CASSSMGQGPIGELFF
TGTGCCAGCAGCTCGATGGGACAGGGTCCCATCGGGGAGCTGTTTTTT
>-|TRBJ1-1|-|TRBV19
CASSGQPNTEAFF
TGTGCCAGTAGCGGACAGCCTAACACTGAAGCTTTCTTT
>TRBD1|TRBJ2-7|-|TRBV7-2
CASSTRQGHYEQYF
TGTGCCAGCAGCACCCGACAGGGCCACTACGAGCAGTACTTC
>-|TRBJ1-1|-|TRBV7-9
CASSFYESTEAFF
TGTGCCAGCAGCTTTTACGAGAGCACTGAAGCTTTCTTT
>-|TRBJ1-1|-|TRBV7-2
CASSFGVNVWRVNTEAFF
TGTGCCAGCAGCTTTGGGGTGAACGTCTGGAGGGTGAACACTGAAGCTTTCTTT
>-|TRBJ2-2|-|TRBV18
CASSPRKRDANTGELFF
TGTGCCAGCTCACCACGAAAGCGTGACGCGAACACCGGGGAGCTGTTTTTT
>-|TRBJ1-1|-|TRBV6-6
CASSYSSEAFF
TGTGCCAGCAGTTACTCCAGTGAAGCTTTCTTT
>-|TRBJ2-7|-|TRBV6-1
CASSTHLDEQYF
TGTGCCAGCAGCACCCATTTGGACGAGCAGTACTTC
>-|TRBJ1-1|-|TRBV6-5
CAKGSITGMNTEAFF
TGTGCCAAGGGCTCTATAACGGGGATGAACACTGAAGCTTTCTTT
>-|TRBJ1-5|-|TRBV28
CASRPGPGQPQHF
TGTGCCAGCCGCCCGGGACCTGGGCAGCCCCAGCATTTT
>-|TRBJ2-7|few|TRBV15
CATSREASSDRYEQYF
TGTGCCACCAGCAGAGAGGCTAGCTCCGATCGGTACGAGCAGTACTTC
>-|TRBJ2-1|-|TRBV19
CASNHGLGNEQFF
TGTGCCAGTAACCACGGTCTAGGGAATGAGCAGTTCTTC
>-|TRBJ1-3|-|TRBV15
CATSRGSTGFGNTIYF
TGTGCCACCAGCAGAGGGTCGACAGGTTTTGGAAACACCATATATTTT
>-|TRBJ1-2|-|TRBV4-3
CASSPGLNYGYTF
TGCGCCAGCAGCCCAGGCCTGAACTATGGCTACACCTTC
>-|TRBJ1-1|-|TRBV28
CASSLLSAGRGLLNTEAFF
TGTGCCAGCAGTTTATTGTCGGCAGGGAGGGGTCTTTTGAACACTGAAGCTTTCTTT
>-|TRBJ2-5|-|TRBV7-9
CASSRRETQYF
TGTGCCAGCAGCCGGAGAGAGACCCAGTACTTC
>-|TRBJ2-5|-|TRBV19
CASSARGIQETQYF
TGTGCCAGTAGTGCCCGGGGGATCCAAGAGACCCAGTACTTC
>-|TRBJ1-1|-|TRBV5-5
CASSSPRGGVTEAFF
TGTGCCAGCAGCTCCCCACGGGGGGGCGTCACTGAAGCTTTCTTT
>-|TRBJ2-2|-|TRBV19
CASSYTGELFF
TGTGCCAGTAGTTACACCGGGGAGCTGTTTTTT
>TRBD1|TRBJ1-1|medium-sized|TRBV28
CASSDRDAFF
TGTGCCAGCAGTGACAGGGACGCTTTCTTT
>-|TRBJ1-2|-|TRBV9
CASSVDPGKGYGYTF
TGTGCCAGCAGCGTAGACCCGGGGAAGGGATATGGCTACACCTTC
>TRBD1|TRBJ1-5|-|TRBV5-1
CASSLGTGWQNQPQHF
TGCGCCAGCAGCTTGGGGACAGGGTGGCAAAATCAGCCCCAGCATTTT
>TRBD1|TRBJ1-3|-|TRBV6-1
CASLGGYTIYF
TGTGCCAGCCTAGGGGGCTACACCATATATTTT
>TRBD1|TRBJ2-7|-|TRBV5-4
CATSGTGDGEQYF
TGTGCCACCTCCGGGACAGGGGACGGCGAGCAGTACTTC
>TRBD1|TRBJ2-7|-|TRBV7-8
CASSLGGTGSPYEQYF
TGTGCCAGCAGCTTAGGGGGGACAGGTTCCCCCTACGAGCAGTACTTC
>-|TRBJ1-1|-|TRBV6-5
CASSYSIWGNTEAFF
TGTGCCAGCAGTTACTCGATTTGGGGGAACACTGAAGCTTTCTTT
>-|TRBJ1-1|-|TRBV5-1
CASSWGGEYTEAFF
TGCGCCAGCAGCTGGGGGGGGGAGTACACTGAAGCTTTCTTT
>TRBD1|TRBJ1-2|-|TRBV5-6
CASSLPGGYGYTF
TGTGCCAGCAGCTTGCCAGGGGGCTATGGCTACACCTTC
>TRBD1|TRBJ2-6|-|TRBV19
CASSRGTGVAGANVLTF
TGTGCCAGTAGTAGGGGGACAGGGGTGGCCGGGGCCAACGTCCTGACTTTC
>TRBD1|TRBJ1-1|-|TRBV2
CASSEGRGTEAFF
TGTGCCAGCAGTGAGGGCAGGGGGACTGAAGCTTTCTTT